The 27 T cell receptor beta chains reported below all come from one sample, sequenced in a study of T cell clusters in autoimmune cytopenias. TRB was amplified from about 270 ng of peripheral blood genomic DNA per sample. One tube held mixed TRB-A and TRB-B primer pools for touch-down PCR. With the multiplex PCR reads reprocessed, TCRdb shows one record per CDR3 protein and no DNA. This table holds roughly 4,200 distinct CDR3 sequences. These data also formed part of another study, on T cell repertoires in aging, cancer and after chemotherapy.

The sample was peripheral blood. These receptors were collected from a human donor in good health.

The J gene is TRBJ2-3, the V gene TRBV12-3 or TRBV12-4; checking the TCRdb D call of TRBD1 is not possible without DNA. The CDR3 runs 16 residues. The CDR3 spells CASSFGRGAPADTQYF.

This clonotype is classed as medium-sized (0.01 to 0.1%) by frequency. V is TRBV29-1 and J is TRBJ1-2; TCRdb's D call of TRBD1 is untestable without DNA. CDR1 and CDR2 (germline): SQVTM, ANQGSEA. The CDR3 sequence is 14 residues long. The CDR3 loop reads CSVEAQGGTAGYTF.

Measured by frequency, this clonotype is medium-sized (0.01 to 0.1%). This chain links TRBV30 with TRBJ2-3; the TCRdb D gene call, TRBD1, has no DNA to confirm it. The CDR3 loop spans 12 amino acids. Looked up from germline, CDR1 is GTSNPN and CDR2 is SVGIG (reference sequence). The CDR3 loop is CAWSGGPDTQYF.

By frequency, this clonotype is medium-sized. The chain carries TRBV6-1 and TRBJ2-5; without DNA, the TCRdb call of TRBD1 cannot be checked. This CDR3 region has 18 residues. The germline V gene encodes CDR1 MNHNS and CDR2 SASEGT. CDR3 sequence reads: CASSAASRPDRGKETQYF.

The genes are TRBV5-1 and TRBJ1-2; there is no DNA to check the TCRdb D call of TRBD1. The CDR3 spans 14 residues. Per germline, CDR1 SGHRS and CDR2 YFSETQ. The CDR3 sequence is CASSSRQGALGYTF.

Considering frequency, this clonotype is medium-sized (0.01 to 0.1%). The chain recombines TRBV6-5 with TRBJ1-2; TCRdb's D gene call, TRBD1, goes unchecked for lack of DNA. Germline CDR1 MNHEY, CDR2 SVGAGI. The length of the CDR3 is 14 residues. CDR3 in amino acids: CASSYSRAVRSYTF.

This clonotype registers medium-sized by frequency. The chain combines TRBV27 with TRBJ2-7; there is no DNA to check the TCRdb D call of TRBD2. Germline V gives CDR1 MNHEY, CDR2 SMNVEV (reference sequence). CDR3 length: 13 residues. CDR3 loop: CASSLAGGYEQYF.

The chain links TRBV6-4 to TRBJ2-3; TCRdb indicates TRBD1, and absent DNA this call remains unverified. Looked up from germline, CDR1 is MRHNA and CDR2 is SNTAGT. The CDR3 covers 15 residues. The CDR3 sequence is CASDSSGGGGDTQYF.

This clonotype is identified as medium-sized from frequency. The V and J genes are TRBV6-1 and TRBJ2-7; TCRdb reports TRBD1, a call that lacks DNA to check it against. The germline gives CDR1 MNHNS, CDR2 SASEGT. CDR3 length: 14 amino acids. Here the CDR3 reads CASRGETGGYEQYF.

This clonotype is classed as medium-sized by frequency. This CDR3 is CASPAWGTGGALNTEAFF. The chain links TRBV5-4 to TRBJ1-1; TCRdb outputs TRBD1, but without DNA this stays unchecked. The CDR3 contains 18 residues. Germline CDR1 and CDR2: SGHNT and YYREEE (reference sequence).

Frequency places this clonotype as medium-sized. The chain couples TRBV6-5 to TRBJ1-4; TCRdb calls TRBD1, which cannot be checked without DNA. The CDR3 has 15 residues. CDR1 and CDR2 from the germline V gene are MNHEY and SVGAGI. The CDR3 protein is CASSYSWGANEKLFF.

This clonotype is identified as medium-sized from frequency. J is TRBJ2-2 and V is TRBV6-6; there is no DNA to check the TCRdb D call of TRBD1. The CDR3 spans 15 residues. Germline loops: CDR1 MNHNY, CDR2 SVGAGI (reference sequence). This CDR3 reads CASIFDRANTGELFF.

J is TRBJ2-2 and V is TRBV5-1. The CDR3 sequence is 14 residues long. Per germline, CDR1 SGHRS and CDR2 YFSETQ. The CDR3 region is CASSLSELGGELFF.

Judged by frequency, this clonotype is medium-sized. V is TRBV6-5 and J is TRBJ1-1; no DNA is available, so the TRBD1 call from TCRdb remains unchecked. The CDR3 consists of 14 residues. In germline, CDR1 is MNHEY, CDR2 SVGAGI. The CDR3 sequence: CASSYAGQIRGAFF.

This clonotype counts as medium-sized by frequency. This sequence joins TRBV18 and TRBJ2-3; checking the TCRdb D call of TRBD1 is not possible without DNA. From germline, CDR1 is KGHSH and CDR2 LQKENI. The CDR3 sequence is 18 residues long. The CDR3 protein is CASRTIPGGPLALGTQYF.

This clonotype is medium-sized by frequency. V is TRBV27 and J is TRBJ1-6; TCRdb's D call, TRBD1, is unchecked because there is no DNA. The CDR3 length is 14 residues. Per the germline V gene, CDR1 is MNHEY and CDR2 is SMNVEV (reference sequence). This CDR3 is CASRDRVEDSPLHF.

By frequency, this clonotype is medium-sized. The rearrangement links TRBV30 to TRBJ1-6; lacking DNA, the TRBD1 call made by TCRdb goes unchecked. The V gene's germline CDR1 is GTSNPN and CDR2 SVGIG (reference sequence). The CDR3 is made up of 14 amino acids. CDR3 region: CAWSGGQDNSPLHF. The complete variable domain, with remaining parts taken from reference TRBV30 and TRBJ1-6, reads SQTIHQWPATLVQPVGSPLSLECTVEGTSNPNLYWYRQAAGRGLQLLFYSVGIGQISSEVPQNLSASRPQDRQFILSSKKLLLSDSGFYLCAWSGGQDNSPLHFGNGTRLTVT.

Measured by frequency, this clonotype is medium-sized. The chain uses TRBV19 and TRBJ2-3; no DNA is available, so the TRBD2 call from TCRdb remains unchecked. This CDR3 is 14 amino acids long. Germline CDR1 and CDR2: LNHDA and SQIVND (reference sequence). The CDR3 loop is CASSTTRSADTQYF.

This clonotype registers medium-sized by frequency. The rearrangement uses TRBV18 and TRBJ2-6; TCRdb outputs TRBD1, but without DNA this stays unchecked. The CDR3 runs to 16 residues. Germline CDR1 reads KGHSH; CDR2 reads LQKENI. The CDR3 protein is CASSPVGGSGANVLTF.

This rearrangement joins TRBV7-6 to TRBJ2-5; the TCRdb call, TRBD2, lacks DNA for checking. Germline assignment: CDR1 SGHVS and CDR2 FNYEAQ. CDR3 length equals 15 residues. Here the CDR3 reads CASSLTSGGEETQYF.

This clonotype ranks as medium-sized in terms of frequency. The J gene is TRBJ2-5, the V gene TRBV29-1; with no DNA, the TCRdb D assignment of TRBD2 cannot be verified. Germline V lookup: CDR1 SQVTM, CDR2 ANQGSEA. There are 12 residues in the CDR3. The chain's CDR3 is CSVRASQETQYF.

CDR3 sequence reads: CASSLTGVGNQPQHF. The chain joins TRBV7-6 to TRBJ1-5; TCRdb returns TRBD1, unconfirmable since there is no DNA. Germline V gene lookup returns CDR1 SGHVS and CDR2 FNYEAQ. The CDR3 extends over 15 amino acids.

This clonotype ranks as medium-sized in terms of frequency. The V call is TRBV18, the J call TRBJ2-3; the TRBD1 assignment by TCRdb is unverifiable without DNA. In germline, CDR1 is KGHSH, CDR2 LQKENI. The CDR3 has 16 amino acids. The CDR3 spells CASSPLARGTFDTQYF. The full variable domain, rest sourced from reference TRBV18 and TRBJ2-3, is NAGVMQNPRHLVRRRGQEARLRCSPMKGHSHVYWYRQLPEEGLKFMVYLQKENIIDESGMPKERFSAEFPKEGPSILRIQQVVRGDSAAYFCASSPLARGTFDTQYFGPGTRLTVL.

The chain is built from TRBV5-1 and TRBJ2-1; no DNA is available, so the TRBD1 call from TCRdb remains unchecked. This CDR3 region has 14 residues. Germline CDR1 and CDR2: SGHRS and YFSETQ. CDR3: CASSLNWGDLSRFF.

Measured by frequency, this clonotype is medium-sized (0.01 to 0.1%). This chain connects TRBV10-3 to TRBJ2-3; the TRBD2 assignment by TCRdb is unverifiable without DNA. Germline V gene sequence: CDR1 ENHRY, CDR2 SYGVKD. The CDR3 has 17 residues. The chain's CDR3 is CAISGTSGTRRTDTQYF.

The chain is built from TRBV6-1 and TRBJ1-1; TCRdb designates TRBD1, a call that cannot be tested without DNA. The CDR3 extends over 15 amino acids. Germline lookup yields CDR1 MNHNS and CDR2 SASEGT. This CDR3 is CASSEGLDRGSEAFF.

The gene calls are TRBV7-3 and TRBJ1-2; TCRdb's D gene call, TRBD1, goes unchecked for lack of DNA. The CDR3 has 14 residues. CDR1 and CDR2 (germline): SGHTA, FQGTGA. The CDR3 is CASSSGQVNYGYTF.